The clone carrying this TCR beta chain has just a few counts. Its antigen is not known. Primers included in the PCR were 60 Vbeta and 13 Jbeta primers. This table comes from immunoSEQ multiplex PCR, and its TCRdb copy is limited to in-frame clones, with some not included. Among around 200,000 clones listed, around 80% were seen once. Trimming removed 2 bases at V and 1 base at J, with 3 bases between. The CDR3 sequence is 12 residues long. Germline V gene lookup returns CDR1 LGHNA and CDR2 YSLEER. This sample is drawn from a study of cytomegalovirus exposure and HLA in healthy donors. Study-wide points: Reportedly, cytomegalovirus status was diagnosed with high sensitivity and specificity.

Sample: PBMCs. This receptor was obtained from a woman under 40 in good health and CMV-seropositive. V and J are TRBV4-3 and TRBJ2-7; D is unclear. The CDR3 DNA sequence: TGCGCCAGCAGCCAACTTTCCTACGAGCAGTACTTC. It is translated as CASSQLSYEQYF.